This TCR beta chain emerged from a study of tumor-infiltrating lymphocytes in primary liver carcinoma. The CDR3 contains 12 residues. Per the germline V gene, CDR1 is SGHNT and CDR2 is YYREEE (reference sequence). The germline V and J ends were trimmed by 4 bases and 6 bases, with 10 bases remaining between them. The researchers obtained blood RNA from unsorted whole blood and also extracted germline DNA. This clonotype was seen only a few times. A constant-region primer primed TCR beta cDNA synthesis from roughly 510 ng of total RNA. Each TCR beta library was derived from three nested multiplex PCR rounds that employed slightly modified ARM-PCR. The first two PCR rounds, around 10 cycles each, used TRBV1-TRBV30 forward primers and a C-beta reverse primer. TCRdb re-called the multiplex PCR reads with MiXCR, one entry per CDR3 protein. The sample holds about 200,000 distinct CDR3 sequences, 65% seen once.

What was sequenced was peripheral blood. V usage is TRBV5-4 and J usage is TRBJ1-1; unclear D gene. The TCR was taken from a woman aged 55-69 years with primary liver carcinoma and hepatitis B virus infection. CDR3 DNA sequence: TGTGCCAGCAGCACCGACACCCCTGAAGCTTTCTTT. This codes for CASSTDTPEAFF.